The sequence of this TCR beta chain was determined in a study of a mutant IDH1 vaccine in newly diagnosed glioma. Clones were read by immunoSEQ multiplex PCR, and TCRdb kept only the in-frame ones, dropping some. The sample holds roughly 25,000 clones, more than 75% seen once. Broader study findings: A vaccine-induced immune response developed in roughly 93% of the patients. The authors found pseudoprogression apparently unrelated to changes in top peripheral T cell clonotypes.

Indicated time point: week 47, end of study. Doses comprised 300 ug of mutant IDH1 20-mer peptide each, plus topical imiquimod. Concerning this clone: Its antigen is currently unknown.

The TCR originated in a man between 35 and 55 years old with glioma. Some clones in this sample may be carry-over from other donors' samples. Sequenced material: PBMCs, taken from a glioma patient whose treatment included an IDH1 peptide vaccine.

CDR3 sequence reads: CASRASRDQPQHF. CDR3 DNA: TGTGCCAGCAGAGCGTCCAGGGATCAGCCCCAGCATTTT. V usage is TRBV6-1 and J usage is TRBJ1-5; tentative D call: TRBD1 (5 bases). Germline V gene data show CDR1 as MNHNS and CDR2 as SASEGT. The CDR3 sequence is 13 residues long. V lost 6 bases to trimming and J lost 5 bases, with 11 bases between them.